The clone carrying this T cell receptor (beta chain) showed up just once. The sample comes from a study of blood T cell repertoires in COVID-19. Using immunoSEQ multiplex PCR, the repertoire was profiled, and TCRdb retains in-frame clones only, with some absent. The sample lists over 70,000 clones; 80% to 90% were seen once. Followed over time, Seattle patients had been enrolled while infection was active. The TCR sequence derives from a man in his sixties with COVID-19, enrolled during active disease. Sequenced sample: peripheral blood.

The CDR3 is CASSVSGTALSDTQYF. In DNA, the CDR3 is TGTGCCAGCAGCGTATCCGGGACAGCCCTATCAGATACGCAGTATTTT. This chain joins TRBV9 and TRBJ2-3, with 7 bases lining up with TRBD1. The V gene end was trimmed by 1 base and the J gene end by 4 bases; junction bases not matched to a gene: 9. The CDR3 runs 16 residues. Germline CDR1 and CDR2: SGDLS and YYNGEE.